A selection of T cell receptor beta chains follows, all from one sample in a study of response to subunit inactivated influenza vaccine. TCRdb fed the RT-PCR reads into MiXCR, producing one record per CDR3 protein. The table lists just under 250,000 distinct CDR3 sequences, approximately 12% of them singletons, with about 8% in the top ten. This sample comprised non-naive T cells sorted from PBMCs, obtained less than 15 days before vaccination. Receptors originate from a man aged 45-65 years who received an inactivated influenza vaccine. CDR3s include the opening cysteine and the closing phenylalanine or tryptophan. The order of the fields is V gene, J gene, D gene, clone size, CDR3 protein, CDR3 DNA. A D gene is named only where the DNA matches it firmly. Clone size is stated in some rows and not others, as once, few, many or a class when expanded.

TRBV7-7	TRBJ2-3	-	-	CASSLFGGTADTQYF	TGTGCCAGCAGTTTATTCGGCGGGACTGCAGATACGCAGTATTTT
TRBV4-3	TRBJ1-1	-	-	CASSHGGRGFTEAFF	TGCGCCAGCAGCCACGGGGGGCGCGGGTTCACTGAAGCTTTCTTT
TRBV5-5	TRBJ2-6	-	-	CASSAAWDAFSGANVLTF	TGTGCCAGCAGCGCTGCCTGGGACGCTTTCTCTGGGGCCAACGTCCTGACTTTC
TRBV5-6	TRBJ2-7	-	few	CASSLVQGASGVYEQYF	TGTGCCAGCAGCTTGGTGCAGGGGGCTAGCGGGGTTTACGAGCAGTACTTC
TRBV18	TRBJ2-3	-	-	CASSPQGSSTDTQYF	TGTGCCAGCTCACCACAGGGGAGTAGCACAGATACGCAGTATTTT
TRBV20-1	TRBJ2-7	-	-	CSAPLMGLYEQYF	TGCAGTGCTCCCCTCATGGGGCTCTACGAGCAGTACTTC
TRBV7-9	TRBJ1-1	-	-	CASSLKDKAFF	TGTGCCAGCAGCTTAAAGGATAAAGCTTTCTTT
TRBV5-1	TRBJ1-5	-	many	CASSLGTYSNQPQHF	TGCGCCAGCAGCCTAGGGACCTATAGCAATCAGCCCCAGCATTTT
TRBV6-1	TRBJ2-3	-	-	CASSEGWGGTDTQYF	TGTGCCAGCAGTGAGGGTTGGGGGGGCACAGATACGCAGTATTTT
TRBV10-3	TRBJ2-3	-	-	CAISTGGSTDTQYF	TGTGCCATCAGCACCGGGGGAAGCACAGATACGCAGTATTTT
TRBV2	TRBJ1-2	TRBD1	-	CAGWDRVNYGYTF	TGTGCCGGCTGGGACAGGGTGAACTATGGCTACACCTTC
TRBV15	TRBJ2-7	-	few	CATSRGLSSEQYF	TGTGCCACCAGCAGAGGCCTTTCGTCGGAGCAGTACTTC
TRBV20-1	TRBJ2-7	-	many	CSAAIRAHEQYF	TGCAGTGCTGCAATAAGGGCCCACGAGCAGTACTTC
TRBV4-3	TRBJ2-1	TRBD2	few	CASSQERGGAAQFF	TGCGCCAGCAGCCAAGAACGCGGGGGGGCCGCGCAGTTCTTC
TRBV21-1	TRBJ1-1	-	few	CASVRSTEAFF	TGTGCCAGCGTAAGGAGCACTGAAGCTTTCTTT
TRBV20-1	TRBJ2-5	TRBD1	few	CSARDGGQGQETQYF	TGCAGTGCTAGGGATGGGGGACAGGGTCAAGAGACCCAGTACTTC
TRBV5-1	TRBJ1-4	-	-	CASSRDGEPTNEKLFF	TGCGCCAGCAGCCGGGACGGAGAACCAACTAATGAAAAACTGTTTTTT
TRBV20-1	TRBJ2-1	TRBD2	many	CSARNPTSGSSYNEQFF	TGCAGTGCTAGAAATCCGACTAGCGGAAGCTCCTACAATGAGCAGTTCTTC
TRBV5-1	TRBJ2-5	-	many	CASSGGTGQETQYF	TGCGCCAGCAGTGGGGGAACAGGGCAAGAGACCCAGTACTTC
TRBV29-1	TRBJ2-1	-	few	CSVVGGGFVSNEQFF	TGCAGCGTTGTAGGGGGAGGGTTCGTGTCGAATGAGCAGTTCTTC
TRBV12-3/TRBV12-4	TRBJ2-3	TRBD2	many	CASRPTSGHTDTQYF	TGTGCCAGCAGGCCCACTAGCGGGCACACAGATACGCAGTATTTT
TRBV5-1	TRBJ2-5	-	many	CASSEQETQYF	TGCGCCAGCAGCGAACAAGAGACCCAGTACTTC
TRBV6-5	TRBJ2-3	-	many	CASSYSSTDTQYF	TGTGCCAGCAGTTACTCAAGTACTGATACGCAGTATTTT
TRBV28	TRBJ1-2	-	many	CASSFFSGPRVGRYGYTF	TGTGCCAGCAGTTTCTTCTCGGGGCCAAGGGTCGGACGCTATGGCTACACCTTC
TRBV7-9	TRBJ2-1	-	many	CASSPLNNEQFF	TGTGCCAGCAGCCCACTAAACAATGAGCAGTTCTTC
TRBV20-1	TRBJ2-2	-	few	CSAKTAAITGELFF	TGCAGTGCTAAGACGGCGGCCATCACCGGGGAGCTGTTTTTT
TRBV6-5	TRBJ2-1	-	-	CASSYSPGGQLNEQFF	TGTGCCAGCAGTTACTCCCCCGGGGGTCAACTCAATGAGCAGTTCTTC
TRBV9	TRBJ2-5	TRBD2	-	CASSHSAGGPRETQYF	TGTGCCAGCAGCCACTCGGCGGGAGGGCCCCGGGAGACCCAGTACTTC
TRBV12-3/TRBV12-4	TRBJ1-3	-	many	CASSTEQARSGNTIYF	TGTGCCAGCAGCACCGAACAGGCGCGCTCTGGAAACACCATATATTTT
TRBV18	TRBJ1-2	-	-	CASSPGAGGGYTF	TGTGCCAGCTCACCAGGGGCAGGCGGCGGTTACACCTTC
TRBV28	TRBJ2-7	TRBD1	-	CASSLGLGQGNYEQYF	TGTGCCAGCAGTTTAGGCCTCGGACAGGGCAACTACGAGCAGTACTTC
TRBV28	TRBJ2-4	TRBD1	-	CASRRQGIQYF	TGTGCCAGCAGACGACAGGGGATTCAGTACTTC
TRBV12-3/TRBV12-4	TRBJ1-4	-	many	CASSVGGATNEKLFF	TGTGCCAGCAGTGTCGGAGGGGCAACTAATGAAAAACTGTTTTTT
TRBV20-1	TRBJ2-1	TRBD2	-	CSAAQRGGRDEQFF	TGCAGTGCGGCGCAGCGGGGGGGCCGGGATGAGCAGTTCTTC
TRBV7-9	TRBJ1-1	-	-	CASSLGSRVAEAFF	TGTGCCAGCAGCTTAGGTTCAAGGGTGGCTGAAGCTTTCTTT
TRBV5-1	TRBJ1-1	-	few	CASRLGTENTEAFF	TGCGCCAGCAGGCTGGGGACGGAGAACACTGAAGCTTTCTTT
TRBV28	TRBJ2-1	-	many	CASSLGQGYNNEQFF	TGTGCCAGCAGTTTAGGGCAGGGGTATAACAATGAGCAGTTCTTC
TRBV6-1	TRBJ1-6	TRBD1	many	CASSRSGTAFSSYNSPLHF	TGTGCCAGCAGTCGATCCGGGACAGCTTTTAGCTCCTATAATTCACCCCTCCACTTT
TRBV12-3/TRBV12-4	TRBJ2-2	-	many	CASSLWGELFF	TGTGCCAGCAGTTTGTGGGGGGAGCTGTTTTTT
TRBV10-3	TRBJ1-2	-	few	CAISNQRMGYGYTF	TGTGCCATCAGTAACCAGAGAATGGGGTATGGCTACACCTTC
TRBV7-2	TRBJ2-5	-	-	CASSPRGAWAETQYF	TGTGCCAGCAGCCCACGTGGGGCTTGGGCAGAGACCCAGTACTTC
TRBV12-3/TRBV12-4	TRBJ2-5	TRBD2	-	CASSETSGGAPHF	TGTGCCAGCAGCGAAACTAGCGGGGGAGCGCCTCACTTC
TRBV19	TRBJ1-5	-	once	CASSLRQWDSNQPQHF	TGTGCCAGTAGTCTACGACAGTGGGATAGCAATCAGCCCCAGCATTTT
TRBV28	TRBJ2-7	TRBD2	few	CASSSGTSVSYEQYF	TGTGCCAGCAGTTCTGGGACTAGCGTTTCCTACGAGCAGTACTTC
TRBV4-3	TRBJ1-2	-	few	CASSQEPHRLEYGYTF	TGCGCCAGCAGCCAAGAGCCTCACAGGCTGGAATATGGCTACACCTTC
TRBV15	TRBJ1-5	-	many	CATSRDVFGSQPQHF	TGTGCCACCAGCAGGGATGTCTTCGGTAGTCAGCCCCAGCATTTT
TRBV15	TRBJ2-1	TRBD2	many	CATSTPKERGGRNEQFF	TGTGCCACCAGCACCCCAAAGGAGCGGGGGGGCCGTAATGAGCAGTTCTTC
TRBV27	TRBJ1-5	-	-	CASSSEHQDKSNQPQHF	TGTGCCAGCAGTTCGGAACATCAAGACAAGAGCAATCAGCCCCAGCATTTT
TRBV12-3/TRBV12-4	TRBJ1-1	-	-	CASSYPRGGGGTEAFF	TGTGCCAGCAGTTACCCCCGAGGAGGGGGGGGCACTGAAGCTTTCTTT
TRBV5-1	TRBJ2-2	TRBD1	few	CASSPRTGSETGELFF	TGCGCCAGCAGCCCCCGGACAGGGTCGGAAACCGGGGAGCTGTTTTTT
TRBV6-1	TRBJ1-4	-	-	CASRSRDGNEKLFF	TGTGCCAGCAGGTCCAGGGACGGAAATGAAAAACTGTTTTTT
TRBV15	TRBJ2-2	TRBD2	-	CATSRDQGGRGRELFF	TGTGCCACCAGCAGAGATCAGGGCGGGAGAGGCCGGGAGCTGTTTTTT
TRBV11-2	TRBJ1-3	-	many	CASSPSGNTIYF	TGTGCCAGCAGCCCCTCTGGAAACACCATATATTTT